The subject of this entry is one TCR beta chain. The antigen is unknown. The sample originates from a study of shared clonotypes between healthy human individuals. Study details: Aged 18 to 49, the donors were a couple of women and three men. Study conclusions and caveats: Limited genetic and exposure-history diversity came from having few donors. Clonotypes which were not shared had lower generation probabilities than clonotypes that all four donors shared.

The CDR3 contains 17 residues. J gave up 2 bases and V 5 bases, and 12 bases lay outside the gene matches. The germline V gene encodes CDR1 MNHEY and CDR2 SMNVEV (reference sequence). Authors' methods: Filtering differed, since immunoSEQ gave only junction sequences and no quality scores. TCRdb's copy holds only in-frame clones and misses some; the assay was immunoSEQ multiplex PCR. V, J and clone size are taken as reported in that table, and D and trimming were inferred from the DNA itself. The data contain roughly 2 million clones, around 95% of them singletons. V is TRBV27 and J is TRBJ2-3; 8 nucleotides align to TRBD2. The sample was naive CD4+ T cells sorted from blood. Subset denoted: CD45RA+ positively selected. The clonotype originates from a man aged 18 to 29 in good health. The CDR3 reads CASSPRGGGIYTDTQYF. CDR3 DNA sequence: TGTGCCAGCAGTCCCCGCGGCGGGGGGATTTACACAGATACGCAGTATTTT.